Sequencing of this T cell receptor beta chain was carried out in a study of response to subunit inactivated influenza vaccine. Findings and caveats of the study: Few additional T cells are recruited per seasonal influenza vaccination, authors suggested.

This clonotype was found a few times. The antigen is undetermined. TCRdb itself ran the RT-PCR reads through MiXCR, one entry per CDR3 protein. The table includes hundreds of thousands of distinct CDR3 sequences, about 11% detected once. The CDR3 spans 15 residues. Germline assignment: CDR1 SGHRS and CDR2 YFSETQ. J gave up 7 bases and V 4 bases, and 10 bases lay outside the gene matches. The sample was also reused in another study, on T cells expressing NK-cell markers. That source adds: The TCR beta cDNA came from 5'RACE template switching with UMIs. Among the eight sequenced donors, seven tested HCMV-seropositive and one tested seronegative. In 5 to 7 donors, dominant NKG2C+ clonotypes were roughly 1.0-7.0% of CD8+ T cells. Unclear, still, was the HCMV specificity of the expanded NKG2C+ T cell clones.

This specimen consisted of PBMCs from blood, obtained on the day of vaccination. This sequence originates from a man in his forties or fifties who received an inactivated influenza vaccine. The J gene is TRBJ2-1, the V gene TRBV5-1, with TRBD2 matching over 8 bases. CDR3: CASSQSGRVGNEQFF. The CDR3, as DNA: TGCGCCAGCAGCCAGAGCGGGAGAGTGGGTAATGAGCAGTTCTTC. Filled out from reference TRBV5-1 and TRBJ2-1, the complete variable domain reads KAGVTQTPRYLIKTRGQQVTLSCSPISGHRSVSWYQQTPGQGLQFLFEYFSETQRNKGNFPGRFSGRQFSNSRSEMNVSTLELGDSALYLCASSQSGRVGNEQFFGPGTRLTVL.